What follows are 20 T cell receptor beta chains derived from one specimen sequenced in a study of shared clonotypes between healthy human individuals. TCRdb keeps only in-frame clones here, not all; method: immunoSEQ multiplex PCR. This table holds hundreds of thousands of clones, roughly four fifths found once. Sequenced material: PBMCs. These receptors all come from a woman between 35 and 50 years old in good health. Some clones in this sample may be carry-over from other donors' samples.

Only one count was recorded for this clone. The gene calls are TRBV21-1 and TRBJ2-4; the table's D call TRBD2 went unverified against the DNA. TRBV21-1 is annotated as a pseudogene. This CDR3 contains 16 residues. The CDR3 DNA sequence: TGTGCCAGCAGCAAAGAACTGACTAGCGGCAAAAACATTCAGTACTTC. The encoded protein is CASSKELTSGKNIQYF.

The chain employs TRBV6-5 and TRBJ1-4; D gene unclear. The CDR3 spans 14 residues. Trimming left V 1 base short and J 4 bases short, with 7 bases between. Per the germline V gene, CDR1 is MNHEY and CDR2 is SVGAGI. The CDR3 DNA sequence: TGTGCCAGCAGTTACTACGGCGATAATGAAAAACTGTTTTTT. As protein: CASSYYGDNEKLFF.

The V call is TRBV5-3, the J call TRBJ2-7; the D is unclear. TRBV5-3 falls under the ORF class, with uncertain function. The CDR3 covers 12 residues. V dropped 2 bases and J dropped 6 bases, with 9 bases sitting between them. The CDR3 sequence: CARSFGGVEQYF. CDR3 bases: TGTGCCAGAAGCTTTGGTGGGGTCGAGCAGTACTTC.

This chain links TRBV25-1 with TRBJ2-1, with D perhaps matching TRBD2 (5 bases). CDR1 and CDR2 from the germline V gene are MGHDK and SYGVNS. The CDR3 consists of 14 residues. Trimming stripped 2 bases from V and 9 bases from J, with 14 bases between. The CDR3 region has the DNA TGTGCCAGCAGTGAACCTCTTACTAGTTCTGAGCAGTTCTTC. It is translated as CASSEPLTSSEQFF. Full variable domain (missing parts from reference TRBV25-1 and TRBJ2-1): EADIYQTPRYLVIGTGKKITLECSQTMGHDKMYWYQQDPGMELHLIHYSYGVNSTEKGDLSSESTVSRIRTEHFPLTLESARPSHTSQYLCASSEPLTSSEQFFGPGTRLTVL.

This chain links TRBV9 with TRBJ2-7; TRBD1 matches 9 bases. V trimming: 0 bases; J trimming: 2 bases; junction bases outside the gene matches: 6. This CDR3 is built from 16 residues. Germline CDR1 and CDR2: SGDLS and YYNGEE. CDR3 sequence (DNA): TGTGCCAGCAGCGTAGGGGGGACAGGGAGTGCCTACGAGCAGTACTTC. This sequence encodes CASSVGGTGSAYEQYF.

The V call is TRBV11-2, the J call TRBJ1-1, with 9 bases aligning to TRBD1. CDR1 SGHAT and CDR2 FQNNGV come from the germline V gene. J gave up 3 bases and V 3 bases, and 5 bases lay outside the gene matches. CDR3 length: 15 amino acids. The CDR3 sequence: CASSLTGGRDTEAFF. The CDR3 DNA follows: TGTGCCAGCAGCTTGACAGGGGGAAGGGACACTGAAGCTTTCTTT.

The chain has TRBV28 and TRBJ1-5; possible D gene TRBD1, 6 bases. Germline CDR1 and CDR2: MDHEN and SYDVKM. The CDR3 covers 15 residues. Between the trimmed V and J ends, which lost 2 bases and 11 bases, there was a span of 19 bases. CDR3 loop: CASSLRGALRGTQHF. The DNA of the CDR3 is TGTGCCAGCAGTTTACGGGGGGCTCTCCGAGGGACCCAGCATTTT.

This clone was seen repeatedly, ten times or more. The rearrangement joins TRBV7-9 to TRBJ2-7; D is possibly TRBD1 or TRBD2 (5 bases each). Germline V CDR1 and CDR2: SEHNR, FQNEAQ (reference sequence). The V end lost 5 bases, the J end lost 3 bases, and 11 bases lay between the germline ends. The CDR3 length is 13 residues. CDR3 protein: CASSPGRYYEQYF. The CDR3 nucleotides are TGTGCCAGCAGCCCGGGACGGTACTACGAGCAGTACTTC.

About this clone: Possible read error: a much larger clone is one base away. The chain carries TRBV7-9 and TRBJ2-7; TRBD1 is a possible D gene (5 bases). The CDR3 length is 13 residues. The germline V and J ends were trimmed by 2 bases and 2 bases, with 7 bases remaining between them. The germline V gene encodes CDR1 SEHNR and CDR2 FQNEAQ (reference sequence). Here the CDR3 DNA reads TGTGCCAGCAGCTTACCAGGGACCTACGAGCAGTACTTC. Its protein product is CASSLPGTYEQYF.

This clone has only a few counts. The chain employs TRBV18 and TRBJ1-1; no reliable D call. Trimming took 1 base from V and 1 from J, leaving 7 bases between them. CDR1 is KGHSH and CDR2 is LQKENI in the germline V gene. The CDR3 is 14 residues long. CDR3 sequence reads: CASSPRAQNTEAFF. DNA of the CDR3: TGTGCCAGCTCACCACGGGCACAGAACACTGAAGCTTTCTTT.

V is TRBV29-1 and J is TRBJ2-1; D is uncertain. V was shortened by 4 bases and J by 0 bases, with 13 bases between the two germline ends. The CDR3 runs 15 residues. CDR1 is SQVTM, CDR2 ANQGSEA, per germline. The CDR3 region is CSVGMKIGSYNEQFF. The CDR3 DNA is TGCAGCGTTGGCATGAAGATTGGCTCCTACAATGAGCAGTTCTTC.

The V and J genes are TRBV19 and TRBJ1-1, with D uncertain. Trimming cost V 2 bases and J 3 bases, with 10 bases left between them. The CDR3 spans 14 residues. CDR1 is LNHDA and CDR2 is SQIVND in the germline V gene (reference sequence). The CDR3 nucleotides read TGTGCCAGTAGTATACGTGTGGGATACACTGAAGCTTTCTTT. Protein sequence: CASSIRVGYTEAFF.

Concerning this clone: This probably arose from a read error, given a far larger clone one base away. This chain links TRBV25-1 with TRBJ1-2; D may be TRBD1 (6 bases). The V gene lost 6 bases and the J gene lost 6 bases, with 17 bases spanning the gap. This CDR3 spans 14 amino acids. In germline, CDR1 is MGHDK, CDR2 SYGVNS. The CDR3 protein is CASSPDRPWNGYTF. The CDR3 DNA reads as TGTGCCAGCAGCCCCGACAGGCCTTGGAATGGCTACACCTTC.

This rearrangement joins TRBV2 to TRBJ2-5; TRBD2 matches 12 bases. The J call may be incorrect, as the DNA end agrees better with TRBJ2-7. Germline assignment: CDR1 SNHLY and CDR2 FYNNEI. The CDR3 extends over 15 amino acids. CDR3 nucleotide sequence: TGTGCCAGCAGTGAGGGACTAGCGGGCCTCTACGAGCAGTACTTC. This gives the protein CASSEGLAGLYEQYF.

The gene calls are TRBV9 and TRBJ2-7; D uncertain. V lost 0 bases to trimming and J lost 6 bases, with 13 bases between them. The CDR3 is 14 amino acids. The germline gives CDR1 SGDLS, CDR2 YYNGEE. Here the CDR3 DNA reads TGTGCCAGCAGCGTAGCTGGCGATTTCCCCGAGCAGTACTTC. Its translation is CASSVAGDFPEQYF.

The chain recombines TRBV7-3 with TRBJ2-3, with 8 nucleotides matching TRBD1. This CDR3 contains 16 residues. V dropped 5 bases and J dropped 1; count of bases not matched to a gene: 8. Per germline, CDR1 SGHTA and CDR2 FQGTGA. CDR3 DNA sequence: TGTGCCAGCAGCCCTGGACAGGGAGGTGGCACAGATACGCAGTATTTT. Translation: CASSPGQGGGTDTQYF.

The chain recombines TRBV15 with TRBJ1-5; D is perhaps TRBD1 (5 bases). V was cut by 0 bases and J by 4 bases, with 10 bases left in between. Germline values: CDR1 LNHNV, CDR2 YYDKDF (reference sequence). The CDR3 runs to 15 residues. The CDR3 loop reads CATSRDLGGNQPQHF. The CDR3 DNA reads TGTGCCACCAGCAGAGATCTGGGGGGAAATCAGCCCCAGCATTTT.

The chain combines TRBV27 with TRBJ1-2, with TRBD1 as a possible D gene (6 bases). CDR1 is MNHEY and CDR2 is SMNVEV in the germline V gene (reference sequence). Trimming took 4 bases from V and 9 from J, leaving 18 bases between them. The CDR3 is made up of 14 amino acids. The CDR3 here is CASSSTGTLDSYTF. The CDR3 DNA is TGTGCCAGCAGTTCAACCGGGACACTCGACAGCTACACCTTC.

This rearrangement joins TRBV10-3 to TRBJ1-2, with unresolved D. Germline V gene lookup returns CDR1 ENHRY and CDR2 SYGVKD. There are 14 residues in the CDR3. V shed 2 bases and J shed 2 bases, with 9 bases lying between them. The CDR3: CAISEIGENYGYTF. In DNA form, the CDR3 reads TGTGCCATCAGTGAGATTGGGGAGAACTATGGCTACACCTTC.

V usage is TRBV7-9 and J usage is TRBJ2-7, with D perhaps assigned TRBD1 or TRBD2 (5 bases each). The CDR3 covers 15 residues. V was cut by 4 bases and J by 3 bases, with 16 bases left in between. The germline V gene has CDR1 SEHNR and CDR2 FQNEAQ (reference sequence). The CDR3 region has the DNA TGTGCCAGCAGCTCCCCTGCGAGGGGCTACTACGAGCAGTACTTC. It encodes CASSSPARGYYEQYF.